This T cell receptor (beta chain) originates from a study of shared clonotypes between healthy human individuals. General study results and limits: Clonotype sharing among the donors was expected to vary with sequencing depth. Across a handful of donors, naive CD4 shared 5% to 6%, naive CD8 around 3.8%, memory CD4 more than 2%, memory CD8 about 0.38%.

Comments on this clone: Its target is not known.

V lost 4 bases to trimming and J lost 2 bases, with 14 bases between them. CDR3 length: 15 amino acids. Germline V gives CDR1 ENHRY, CDR2 SYGVKD. Here immunoSEQ multiplex PCR was the method, and the copy in TCRdb shows in-frame clones only, minus some. The sample includes some 2.3 million clones, approximately 93% seen only once; the top ten take approximately 0.4%. Sequencing input: naive CD4+ T cells from PBMCs. Subset indicated: CD45RA+ positively selected. The chain has TRBV10-3 and TRBJ1-2, with no clear D. The sequence derives from a man aged 18 to 29 in good health. Some clones in this sample may be carry-over from other donors' samples. CDR3 sequence: CAISGETQRNYGYTF. The CDR3 DNA follows: TGTGCCATCAGTGGGGAAACTCAGAGAAACTATGGCTACACCTTC.